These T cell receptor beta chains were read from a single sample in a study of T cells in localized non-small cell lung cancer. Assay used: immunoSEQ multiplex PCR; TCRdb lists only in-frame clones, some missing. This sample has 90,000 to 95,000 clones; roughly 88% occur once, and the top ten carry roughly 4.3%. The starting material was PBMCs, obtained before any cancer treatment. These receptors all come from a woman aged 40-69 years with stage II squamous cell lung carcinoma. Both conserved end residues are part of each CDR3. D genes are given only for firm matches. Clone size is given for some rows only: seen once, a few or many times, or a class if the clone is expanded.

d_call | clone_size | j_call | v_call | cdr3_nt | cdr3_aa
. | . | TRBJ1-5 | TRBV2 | TGTGCCAGCAGTGCCCGCGGTTACGATCAGCCCCAGCATTTT | CASSARGYDQPQHF
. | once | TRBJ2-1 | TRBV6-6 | TGTGCCAGCAGTTACGGGGGGTTTGCGGGGTACGAGCAGTTCTTC | CASSYGGFAGYEQFF
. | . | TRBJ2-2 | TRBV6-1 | TGTGCCAGCAGTGACTCACTTATGAACACCGGGGAGCTGTTTTTT | CASSDSLMNTGELFF
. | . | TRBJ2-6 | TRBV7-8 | TGTGCCAGCAGCTTTAACAGGGACCTCGCTGGGGCCAACGTCCTGACTTTC | CASSFNRDLAGANVLTF
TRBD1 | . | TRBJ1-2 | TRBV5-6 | TGTGCCAGCAGCATCGACAGGGGGCATGGCTACACCTTC | CASSIDRGHGYTF
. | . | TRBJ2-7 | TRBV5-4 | TGTGCCAGCAGCTTGGTAGGGGACCGGTCCTACGAGCAGTACTTC | CASSLVGDRSYEQYF
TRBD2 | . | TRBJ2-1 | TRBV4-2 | TGTGCCAGCAGCCAAACTCTTGGCGGCTATGGCGGGGGGGCCAATGAGCAGTTCTTC | CASSQTLGGYGGGANEQFF
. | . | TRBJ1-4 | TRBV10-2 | TGCGCCAGCAGTGAGAAGGGGAATGAAAAACTGTTTTTT | CASSEKGNEKLFF
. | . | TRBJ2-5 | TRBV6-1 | TGTGCCAGCAGTGAAGCGGGGGGGACAACCGGAGAGACCCAGTACTTC | CASSEAGGTTGETQYF
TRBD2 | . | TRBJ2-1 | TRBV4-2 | TGTGCCAGCAGCCAAGGGCCTGCTAGCGGGTCCAGCTCCTACAATGAGCAGTTCTTC | CASSQGPASGSSSYNEQFF
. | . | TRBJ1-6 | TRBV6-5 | TGTGCCAGCAGTTACTCGTGGCAGCTAAATTCACCCCTCCACTTT | CASSYSWQLNSPLHF
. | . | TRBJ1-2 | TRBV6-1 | TGTGCCAGCAAAAGGATAGTAGCTAACTATGGCTACACCTTC | CASKRIVANYGYTF
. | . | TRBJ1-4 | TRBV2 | TGTGCCAGCAGTGAAAGTGGGTTTGAAAAACTGTTTTTT | CASSESGFEKLFF
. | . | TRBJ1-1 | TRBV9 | TGTGCCAGCAGCACCCGCCCCGACAGAACTGAAGCTTTCTTT | CASSTRPDRTEAFF
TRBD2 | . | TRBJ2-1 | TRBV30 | TGTGCCTGGAGTGGGACTAGCGGGACCTACAATGAGCAGTTCTTC | CAWSGTSGTYNEQFF
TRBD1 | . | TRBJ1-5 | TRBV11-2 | TGTGCCAGCAGCTTAGGCCCCCCGACAGGGACGGGACAGCCCCAGCATTTT | CASSLGPPTGTGQPQHF
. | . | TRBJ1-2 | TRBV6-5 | TGTGCCAGCAGTTACGGGGGAGGGGATGGCTACACCTTC | CASSYGGGDGYTF
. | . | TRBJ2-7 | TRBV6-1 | TGTGCCAGCAGTGCCGGGACCCCCACCGAGCAGTACTTC | CASSAGTPTEQYF
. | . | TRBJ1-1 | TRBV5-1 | TGCGCCAGCAGCTTGGGCGGAGTAAGTCAATCCATTATGAACACTGAAGCTTTCTTT | CASSLGGVSQSIMNTEAFF
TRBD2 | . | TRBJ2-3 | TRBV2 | TGTGCCAGCAGGGCACTAGCGGGGGGACAGGGCACAGATACGCAGTATTTT | CASRALAGGQGTDTQYF
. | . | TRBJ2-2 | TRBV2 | TGTGCCAGCTGTGGGTCGGGTATCACCGGGGAGCTGTTTTTT | CASCGSGITGELFF
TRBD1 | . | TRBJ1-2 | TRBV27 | TGTGCCAGCAGTGAAAGACAGGGAGGCCTCTACACCTTC | CASSERQGGLYTF
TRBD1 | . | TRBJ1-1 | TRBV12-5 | TGTGCTAGTGGTTTGGCTGGACAGGGCGCTGAAGCTTTCTTT | CASGLAGQGAEAFF
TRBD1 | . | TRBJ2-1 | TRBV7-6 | TGTGCCAGCAGCCGAAGGACAGGGGCTTACAATGAGCAGTTCTTC | CASSRRTGAYNEQFF
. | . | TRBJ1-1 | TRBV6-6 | TGTGCCAGCAATGGGGCAGGGTGGACTGAAGCTTTCTTT | CASNGAGWTEAFF
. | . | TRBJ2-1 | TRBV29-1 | TGCAGCGTTGAGGAGCTGAGAGGGAATGAGCAGTTCTTC | CSVEELRGNEQFF
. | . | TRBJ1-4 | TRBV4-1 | TGCGCCAGCAGCCAAGGTCAGTTGGGGAATGAAAAACTGTTTTTT | CASSQGQLGNEKLFF
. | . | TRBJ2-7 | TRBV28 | TGTGCCAGCAGCCCGACAGATCTCTACGAGCAGTACTTC | CASSPTDLYEQYF
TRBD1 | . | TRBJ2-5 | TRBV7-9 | TGTGCCAGCAGCTTGGGCCTTCAGGGGGCAGGGGAGACCCAGTACTTC | CASSLGLQGAGETQYF
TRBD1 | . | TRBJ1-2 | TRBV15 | TGTGCCACCAGCAGAGACTTTCGGACAGGGGAGATGGACTATGGCTACACCTTC | CATSRDFRTGEMDYGYTF
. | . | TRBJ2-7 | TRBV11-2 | TGTGCCAGCAGCTTAGGTCCCACCCCCAAGGACGAGCAGTACTTC | CASSLGPTPKDEQYF
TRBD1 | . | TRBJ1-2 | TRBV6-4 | TGTGCCAGCAGTGACTCTCCGGGACAGGGGAACTATGGCTACACCTTC | CASSDSPGQGNYGYTF
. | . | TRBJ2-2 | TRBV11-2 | TGTGCCAGCACCAGTTTCGGGGGATACACCGGGGAGCTGTTTTTT | CASTSFGGYTGELFF
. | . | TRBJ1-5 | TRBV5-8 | TGTGCCAGCAGCTTGCTACAGAGAGCGTTAAATCAGCCCCAGCATTTT | CASSLLQRALNQPQHF
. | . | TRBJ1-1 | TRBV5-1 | TGCGCCAGCAGCTTGAAAACTCCCCTACCGAACACTGAAGCTTTCTTT | CASSLKTPLPNTEAFF
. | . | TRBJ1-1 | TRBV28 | TGTGCCAGCGGGGTTGAAGCTTTCTTT | CASGVEAFF
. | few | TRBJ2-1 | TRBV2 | TGTGCCAGCAGTGATAGGGCATGGGGTGAGCAGTTCTTC | CASSDRAWGEQFF
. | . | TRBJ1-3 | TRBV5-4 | TGTGCCAGCAGCCAGGACAGCCTCGGGTGGGGAAACACCATATATTTT | CASSQDSLGWGNTIYF
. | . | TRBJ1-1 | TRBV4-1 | TGCGCCAGCAGCCAAGATCTTTCCGAGAACACTGAAGCTTTCTTT | CASSQDLSENTEAFF
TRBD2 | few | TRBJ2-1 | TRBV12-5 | TGTGCTAGTGGTTTGGTACTGGGACTGGGTGTCATTAGCGGGAGGTCCTACAATGAGCAGTTCTTC | CASGLVLGLGVISGRSYNEQFF
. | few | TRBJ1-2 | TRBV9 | TGTGCCAGCAGCGTAGGCAGCGGCAGAACCTTCTATGGCTACACCTTC | CASSVGSGRTFYGYTF
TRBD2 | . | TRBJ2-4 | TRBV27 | TGTGCCAGCAGTTTATCTGGGACTAGCGGGAGTTATAACAAAAACATTCAGTACTTC | CASSLSGTSGSYNKNIQYF
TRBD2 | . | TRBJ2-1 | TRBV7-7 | TGTGCTAGCAGCCCTAGATTAACGAGCGGGGAACCTATAAGGAATGAGCAGTTCTTC | CASSPRLTSGEPIRNEQFF
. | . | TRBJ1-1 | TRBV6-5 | TGTGCCAGCAGGCGCTTCGACAGGAGCCCTGAAGCTTTCTTT | CASRRFDRSPEAFF
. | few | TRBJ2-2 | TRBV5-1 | TGCGCCAGCAGGGGGAATAGCGCTAACACCGGGGAGCTGTTTTTT | CASRGNSANTGELFF